Each of the 2 T cell receptor beta chains below was sequenced from the same sample in a study of blood T cell repertoires in COVID-19. Sequencing used immunoSEQ multiplex PCR; TCRdb keeps in-frame clones, though not all of them. Of tens of thousands of clones listed, roughly 85% were seen once; the top ten hold under 55%. Specimen: peripheral blood. The receptors were sampled from a human donor in a cohort sampled during active COVID-19.

The chain links TRBV7-8 to TRBJ2-2; 14 nucleotides align to TRBD2. The germline gives CDR1 SGHVS, CDR2 FQNEAQ. The CDR3 extends over 22 amino acids. Trimming at V came to 4 bases and at J to 1 base, leaving 17 bases not matched to a gene. The CDR3 is CASSSAGLAGGPGTKNTGELFF. CDR3 nucleotide sequence: TGTGCCAGCAGCTCCGCCGGACTAGCGGGAGGCCCCGGGACGAAGAACACCGGGGAGCTGTTTTTT.

This clone was seen only a few times. The chain uses TRBV5-1 and TRBJ2-3; a possible D gene is TRBD1 (6 bases). Germline CDR1 reads SGHRS; CDR2 reads YFSETQ. Trimming cost V 4 bases and J 6 bases, with 15 bases left between them. The CDR3 is made up of 14 amino acids. Here the CDR3 reads CASSPNRVGDTQYF. CDR3 bases: TGCGCCAGCAGCCCGAACAGGGTGGGCGATACGCAGTATTTT.